This T cell receptor beta chain was sequenced for a study of blood T cell repertoires in COVID-19. In the study overall: The origin of the acute and convalescent COVID-19 samples was the United States, Italy and Spain. Sources were T cells, B-cell-depleted T cells, or PBMCs; the material itself was cDNA or gDNA.

Authors' processing steps: The assay estimated nucleated cells by amplifying reference gene primers. Sequenced by immunoSEQ multiplex PCR; TCRdb stores in-frame clones only, minus some. That table furnishes V, J and clone size, whereas the DNA furnished D and trimming. The profile shows about 260,000 clones, roughly nine tenths of them singletons. The sample taken for sequencing was peripheral blood. The sequence was collected from a man aged 35 to 55 who had recovered from COVID-19.

CDR3 sequence reads: CASMRVNSNQPQHF. Written as DNA, the CDR3 is TGTGCCAGCATGAGGGTTAATAGCAATCAGCCCCAGCATTTT. This rearrangement joins TRBV6-5 to TRBJ1-5, with no clear D. The V end was cut by 7 bases, the J end by 0 bases, with 10 bases between. Looked up from germline, CDR1 is MNHEY and CDR2 is SVGAGI. This CDR3 is built from 14 residues.